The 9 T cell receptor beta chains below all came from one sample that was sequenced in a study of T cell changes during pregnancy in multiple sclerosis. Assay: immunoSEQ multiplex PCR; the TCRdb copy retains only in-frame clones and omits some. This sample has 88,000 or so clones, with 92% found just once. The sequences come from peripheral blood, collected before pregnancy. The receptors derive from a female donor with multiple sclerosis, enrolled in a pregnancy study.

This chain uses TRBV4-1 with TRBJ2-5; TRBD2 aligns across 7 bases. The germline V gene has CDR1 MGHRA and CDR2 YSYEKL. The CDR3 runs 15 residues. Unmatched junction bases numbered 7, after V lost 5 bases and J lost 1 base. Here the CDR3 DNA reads TGCGCCAGCAGCTCAGGGCCGGGGGGCCAAGAGACCCAGTACTTC. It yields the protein CASSSGPGGQETQYF.

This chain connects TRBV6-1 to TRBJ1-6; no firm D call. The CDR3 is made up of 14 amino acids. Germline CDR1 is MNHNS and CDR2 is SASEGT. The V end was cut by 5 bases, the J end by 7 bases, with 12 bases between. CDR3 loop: CASSLSTTNSPLHF. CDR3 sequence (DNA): TGTGCCAGCAGTTTGAGTACTACAAATTCACCCCTCCACTTT.

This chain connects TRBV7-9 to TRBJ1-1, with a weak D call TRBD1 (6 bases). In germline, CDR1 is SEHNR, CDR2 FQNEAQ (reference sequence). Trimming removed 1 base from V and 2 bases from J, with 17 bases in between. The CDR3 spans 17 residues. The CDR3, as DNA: TGTGCCAGCAGCTTAGGGCTCTCAGGGGCCTTTAACACTGAAGCTTTCTTT. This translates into CASSLGLSGAFNTEAFF.

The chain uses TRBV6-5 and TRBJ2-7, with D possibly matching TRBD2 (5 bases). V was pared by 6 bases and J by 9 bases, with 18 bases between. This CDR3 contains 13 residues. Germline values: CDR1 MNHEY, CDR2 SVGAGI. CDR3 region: CASRRAAGTGQYF. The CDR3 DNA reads TGTGCCAGCAGGCGGGCAGCAGGCACGGGGCAGTACTTC.

CDR3 in amino acids: CASSESSGRLQPQHF. DNA for the CDR3: TGTGCCAGCAGTGAATCATCCGGGAGGCTGCAGCCCCAGCATTTT. This chain uses TRBV2 with TRBJ1-5; D gene uncertain. Germline V gene sequence: CDR1 SNHLY, CDR2 FYNNEI. The germline V and J ends were trimmed by 2 bases and 7 bases, with 15 bases remaining between them. This CDR3 has 15 amino acids.

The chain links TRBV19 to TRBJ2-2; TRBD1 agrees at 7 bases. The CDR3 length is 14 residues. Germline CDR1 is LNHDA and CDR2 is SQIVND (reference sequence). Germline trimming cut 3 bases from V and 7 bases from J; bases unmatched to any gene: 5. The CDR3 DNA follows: TGTGCCAGTAGTATTCAGGGGGAGTTCGGGGAGCTGTTTTTT. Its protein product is CASSIQGEFGELFF. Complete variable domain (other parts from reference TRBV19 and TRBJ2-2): DGGITQSPKYLFRKEGQNVTLSCEQNLNHDAMYWYRQDPGQGLRLIYYSQIVNDFQKGDIAEGYSVSREKKESFPLTVTSAQKNPTAFYLCASSIQGEFGELFFGEGSRLTVL.

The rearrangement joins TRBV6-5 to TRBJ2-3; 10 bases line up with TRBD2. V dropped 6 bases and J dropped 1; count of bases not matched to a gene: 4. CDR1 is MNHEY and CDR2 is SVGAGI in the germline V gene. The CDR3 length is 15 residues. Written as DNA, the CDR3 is TGTGCCAGCAGGGATCTAGCGGGGGGCACAGATACGCAGTATTTT. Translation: CASRDLAGGTDTQYF.

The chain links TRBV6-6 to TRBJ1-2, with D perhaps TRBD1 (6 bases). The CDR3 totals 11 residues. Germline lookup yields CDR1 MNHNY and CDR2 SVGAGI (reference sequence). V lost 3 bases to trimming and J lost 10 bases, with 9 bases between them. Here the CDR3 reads CASSYQGPYTF. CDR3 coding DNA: TGTGCCAGCAGTTATCAGGGGCCCTACACCTTC.

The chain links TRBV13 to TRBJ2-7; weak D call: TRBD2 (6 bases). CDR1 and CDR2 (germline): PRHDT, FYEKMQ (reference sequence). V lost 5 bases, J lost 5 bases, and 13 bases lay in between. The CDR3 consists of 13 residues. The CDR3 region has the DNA TGTGCCAGCAGCCCCAGGACTAAGGACGAGCAGTACTTC. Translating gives CASSPRTKDEQYF.